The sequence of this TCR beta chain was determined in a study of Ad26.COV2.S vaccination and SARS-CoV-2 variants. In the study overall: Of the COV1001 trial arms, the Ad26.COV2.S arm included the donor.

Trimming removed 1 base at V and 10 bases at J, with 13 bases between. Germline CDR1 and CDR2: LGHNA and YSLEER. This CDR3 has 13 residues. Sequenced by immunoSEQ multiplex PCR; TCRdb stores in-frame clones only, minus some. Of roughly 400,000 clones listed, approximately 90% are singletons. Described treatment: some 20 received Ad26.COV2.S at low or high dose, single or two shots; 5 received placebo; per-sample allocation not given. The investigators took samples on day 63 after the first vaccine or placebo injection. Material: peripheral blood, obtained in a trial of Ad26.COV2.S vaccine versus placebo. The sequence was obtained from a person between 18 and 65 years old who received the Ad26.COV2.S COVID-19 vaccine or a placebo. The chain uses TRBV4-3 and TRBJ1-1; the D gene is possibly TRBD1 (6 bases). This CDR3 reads CASSQGGAGGAFF. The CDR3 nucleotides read TGCGCCAGCAGCCAAGGGGGGGCGGGAGGAGCTTTCTTT.